The following is a T cell receptor (beta chain) sequence with its context. Its antigen is as yet unknown. The sample originates from a study of cytomegalovirus exposure and HLA in healthy donors. Whole-study results and caveats: Being indistinguishable, some V segments were excluded, TRBV6-2 and TRBV6-3 among them. In a later analysis, CMV-associated beta chains were mostly HLA-associated, it appeared. According to an earlier analysis, most TCR beta V segments yielded productive rearrangements about 87% or about 30% of the time.

Germline loops: CDR1 GTSNPN, CDR2 SVGIG (reference sequence). With 2 bases clipped from V and 3 bases from J, the junction kept 4 bases outside the gene matches. The CDR3 runs to 16 residues. PCR primers comprised 60 Vbeta and 13 Jbeta primers. Original processing notes: Later, 65 million to 85 million unique TCR beta chains were counted in an analysis, and 10 million to 12 million of them were shared. The repertoire was sequenced with immunoSEQ multiplex PCR; TCRdb's copy has only in-frame clones and lacks some. The V and J calls and clone size were taken over from that table, and D and trimming were inferred from the DNA. The sample table sets out fewer than 130,000 clones.

The chain recombines TRBV30 with TRBJ2-3, with 14 bases aligning to TRBD2. The TCR sequence derives from a man aged 50 or older in good health and CMV-seronegative. The sequenced sample was PBMCs. The CDR3 is CAWSPGLAGETDTQYF. DNA of the CDR3: TGTGCCTGGAGTCCGGGACTAGCGGGAGAAACAGATACGCAGTATTTT.